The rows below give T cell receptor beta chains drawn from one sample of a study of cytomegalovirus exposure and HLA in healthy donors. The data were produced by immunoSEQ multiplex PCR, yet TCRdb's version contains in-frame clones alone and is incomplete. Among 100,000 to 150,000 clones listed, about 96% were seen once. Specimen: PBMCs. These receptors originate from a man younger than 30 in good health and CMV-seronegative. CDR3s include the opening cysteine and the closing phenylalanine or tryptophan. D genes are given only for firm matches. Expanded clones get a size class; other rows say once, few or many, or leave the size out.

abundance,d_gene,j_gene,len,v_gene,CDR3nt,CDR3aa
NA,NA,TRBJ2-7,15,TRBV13,TGTGCCAGCAGCCCATCGGGACTCGGGCCCTACGAGCAGTACTTC,CASSPSGLGPYEQYF
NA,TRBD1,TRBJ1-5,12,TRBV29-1,TGCAGCGCCCGACAGGGGGGTCAGCCCCAGCATTTT,CSARQGGQPQHF
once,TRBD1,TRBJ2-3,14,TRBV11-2,TGTGCCAGCAGCTTGACAGGGGTCACAGATACGCAGTATTTT,CASSLTGVTDTQYF
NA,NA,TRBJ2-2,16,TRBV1,TGCACCAGCAGCCAGAGGCGGGAGGGCCCCACCGGGGAGCTGTTTTTT,CTSSQRREGPTGELFF
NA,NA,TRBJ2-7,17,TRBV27,TGTGCCAGCAGTCCCTCATCCTTAGCGTTTTACTCCTACGAGCAGTACTTC,CASSPSSLAFYSYEQYF
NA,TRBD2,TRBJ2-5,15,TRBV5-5,TGTGCCAGCAGCTTCTCTCGAGCGGGAGTCGAGACCCAGTACTTC,CASSFSRAGVETQYF
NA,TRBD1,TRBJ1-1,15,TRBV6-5,TGTGCCAGCAGTTACTCCGGGACAGGGGACACTGAAGCTTTCTTT,CASSYSGTGDTEAFF
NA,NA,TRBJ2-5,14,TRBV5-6,TGTGCCAGCAGCGGCAGGGACTTCCAAGAGACCCAGTACTTC,CASSGRDFQETQYF
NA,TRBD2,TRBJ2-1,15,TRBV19,TGTGCCAGTAGTTCTGTAGCGGGAGCCCGTAGGGAGCAGTTCTTC,CASSSVAGARREQFF
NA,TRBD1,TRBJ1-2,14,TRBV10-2,TGCGCCAGCAGCGAGGGAGGGGGCGCCTATGGCTACACCTTC,CASSEGGGAYGYTF
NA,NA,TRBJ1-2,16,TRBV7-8,TGTGCCAGCAGCTTAAGGAGTCAGATCAACCTCTATGGCTACACCTTC,CASSLRSQINLYGYTF
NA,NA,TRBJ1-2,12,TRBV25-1,TGTGCCAGCAGTCAAGGGGAGGATGGCTACACCTTC,CASSQGEDGYTF
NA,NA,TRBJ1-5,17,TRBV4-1,TGCGCCAGCAGCCAAGAGTCGGCGTGGGGGGGAGAGCAGCCCCAGCATTTT,CASSQESAWGGEQPQHF
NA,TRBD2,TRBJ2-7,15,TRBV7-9,TGTGCCAGCAGCTCGCAAGCGGGAGCCTCCTACGAGCAGTACTTC,CASSSQAGASYEQYF
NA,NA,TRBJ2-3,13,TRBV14,TGTGCCAGCAGCCAAGCTTCCAGCGGTACGCAGTATTTT,CASSQASSGTQYF
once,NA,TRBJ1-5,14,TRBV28,TGTGCCAGCAACATGGACAGCCTAAATCAGCCCCAGCATTTT,CASNMDSLNQPQHF
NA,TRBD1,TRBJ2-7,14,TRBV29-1,TGCAGCGTTGACCCCGGGACAGGGACCTACGAGCAGTACTTC,CSVDPGTGTYEQYF
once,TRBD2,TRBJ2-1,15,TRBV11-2,TGTGCCAGCAGCAGCCTAGCGGGAGGGCCCTATGAGCAGTTCTTC,CASSSLAGGPYEQFF
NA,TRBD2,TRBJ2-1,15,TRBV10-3,TGTGCCATCAGTACACTAGCGGGAGGAGGATGGGAGCAGTTCTTC,CAISTLAGGGWEQFF
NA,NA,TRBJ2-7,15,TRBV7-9,TGTGCCAGCAGCCTCGGGTGGGCGGGACCTTACGAGCAGTACTTC,CASSLGWAGPYEQYF
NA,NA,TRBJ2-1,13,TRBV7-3,TGTGCCAGCAGCTGGGATACGGGACTTGAGCAGTTCTTC,CASSWDTGLEQFF
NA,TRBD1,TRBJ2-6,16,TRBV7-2,TGTGCCAGCCTCCGGGACAGGGCCTCTGGGGCCAACGTCCTGACTTTC,CASLRDRASGANVLTF
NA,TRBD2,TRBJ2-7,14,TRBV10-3,TGTGCCATCAGTGAATCTAGCGGGGACTACGAGCAGTACTTC,CAISESSGDYEQYF
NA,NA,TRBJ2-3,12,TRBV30,TGTGCCTGGAGTCCCCTGACAGATACGCAGTATTTT,CAWSPLTDTQYF
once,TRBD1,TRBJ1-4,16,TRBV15,TGTGCCACCAGCAGAGCCCAGGGGGCGGCTAATGAAAAACTGTTTTTT,CATSRAQGAANEKLFF
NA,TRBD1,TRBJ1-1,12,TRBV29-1,TGCAGCGTTGAATCCCGGACAGGAGAAGCTTTCTTT,CSVESRTGEAFF
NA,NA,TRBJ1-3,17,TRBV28,TGTGCCAGCACCCGGACTTGGGGAGGAATGGGAGGAAACACCATATATTTT,CASTRTWGGMGGNTIYF
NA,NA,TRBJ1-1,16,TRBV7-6,TGTGCCAGCAGCTTAGCAAGGACAAAATGGAACACTGAAGCTTTCTTT,CASSLARTKWNTEAFF
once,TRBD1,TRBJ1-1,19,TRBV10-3,TGTGCCATCAGTGGGACCGGGGACAGGGGGCTCTCTCGGAACACTGAAGCTTTCTTT,CAISGTGDRGLSRNTEAFF
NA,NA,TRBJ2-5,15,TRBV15,TGTGCCACCAGCAGAGACCGGGGGAGACAAGAGACCCAGTACTTC,CATSRDRGRQETQYF
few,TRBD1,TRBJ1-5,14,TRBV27,TGTGCCAGCAGTCCCTGGACAGGGGGTCAGCCCCAGCATTTT,CASSPWTGGQPQHF
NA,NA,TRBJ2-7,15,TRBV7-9,TGTGCCAGCAGCCTTATTGGGGGGTCTTCCTACGAGCAGTACTTC,CASSLIGGSSYEQYF
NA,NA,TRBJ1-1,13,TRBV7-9,TGTGCCAGCAACAACGGGGGGGTCACTGAAGCTTTCTTT,CASNNGGVTEAFF
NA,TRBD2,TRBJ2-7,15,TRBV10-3,TGTGCCATCAGTGGGACTAGCGGGTCCCTCTACGAGCAGTACTTC,CAISGTSGSLYEQYF
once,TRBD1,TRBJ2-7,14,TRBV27,TGTGCCAGCAGTTTCAACAGGGGGGCGTACGAGCAGTACTTC,CASSFNRGAYEQYF
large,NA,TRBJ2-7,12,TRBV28,TGTGCCAGCAGTTTCGACAGCTACGAGCAGTACTTC,CASSFDSYEQYF
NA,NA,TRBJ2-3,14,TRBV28,TGTGCCAGCAGTGCTCGGACAGATCCTCTTACGCAGTATTTT,CASSARTDPLTQYF
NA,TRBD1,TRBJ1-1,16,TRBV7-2,TGTGCCAGCAGCTTAGTTGGGACAGGGGAAGGTACTGAAGCTTTCTTT,CASSLVGTGEGTEAFF
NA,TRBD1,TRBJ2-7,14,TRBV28,TGTGCCAGCAGCCCCGGACAGGGCCCCTACGAGCAGTACTTC,CASSPGQGPYEQYF
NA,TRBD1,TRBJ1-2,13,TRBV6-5,TGTGCCAGCGGGGGACAGTTTAACTCTGGCTACACCTTC,CASGGQFNSGYTF
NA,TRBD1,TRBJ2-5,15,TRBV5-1,TGCGCCAGCAGCTTTCGATCAGGGGGCCAGGAGACCCAGTACTTC,CASSFRSGGQETQYF
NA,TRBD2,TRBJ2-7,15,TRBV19,TGTGCCAGTAGTGTGGGACTAGCTCTAACCTACGAGCAGTACTTC,CASSVGLALTYEQYF
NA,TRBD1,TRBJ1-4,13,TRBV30,TGTGCCTGGGGGACAGGGATTAATGAAAAACTGTTTTTT,CAWGTGINEKLFF
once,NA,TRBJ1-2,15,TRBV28,TGTGCCAGCTTCCCTGAGGGCAGGGGTAACTATGGCTACACCTTC,CASFPEGRGNYGYTF
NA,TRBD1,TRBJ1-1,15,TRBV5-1,TGCGCCAGCAGCTTACTGACAGGGACTGGGACTGAAGCTTTCTTT,CASSLLTGTGTEAFF
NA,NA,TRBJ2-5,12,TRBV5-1,TGCGCCAGCAGCTTCGACAGTCAGACCCAGTACTTC,CASSFDSQTQYF